This T cell receptor (beta chain) came from a study of CD8 T cells in ankylosing spondylitis. Regarding this clonotype: The antigen is unknown.

This CDR3 is 15 amino acids long. Trimming pared 5 bases from V and 1 base from J, leaving 14 bases between. Germline-derived CDR1 and CDR2 are SNHLY and FYNNEI. Study conclusions and caveats: What appeared characteristic of ankylosing spondylitis blood was a TCR beta motif of eight highly homologous variants. A CD8+ phenotype characterized the disease-linked clones, which were relatively rare in peripheral blood. In reactive arthritis synovial fluid and blood, some motif variants had been reported before.

Quantitative barcoded 5'-RACE was used to prepare TCR beta libraries. TCRdb re-derived calls from the 5' RACE reads in MiXCR, one entry per CDR3 protein. The sample has 400,000 to 450,000 distinct CDR3 sequences, about a sixth seen once; the top ten hold 0.95% to 1.1%. This chain joins TRBV2 and TRBJ2-5, with a possible D match to TRBD1 (6 bases). This TCR was recovered from a male donor with ankylosing spondylitis. The sample comprised blood, either unsorted or a sorted T cell fraction (not recorded which). CDR3 region: CASSSRTATQETQYF. The CDR3 region has the DNA TGTGCCAGCAGTTCACGGACAGCCACCCAAGAGACCCAGTACTTC.